Below, 13 T cell receptor beta chains from the same sample are listed, as sequenced in a study of human T cells and chemical hapten exposure. The time point denotes: patch test 1, 2 weeks after DPC sensitization. Treatment specified: therapeutic diphenylcyclopropenone sensitization with weekly scalp DPC. One entry per CDR3 protein results from TCRdb running MiXCR on the RACE reads. The sample holds 95,000 to 150,000 distinct CDR3 sequences, roughly 15% seen once. Sample: whole blood, taken in connection with sensitization to the hapten diphenylcyclopropenone (DPC). These receptors all come from a man aged 18 to 35 with alopecia areata. Some clones in this sample may be carry-over from other donors' samples.

The chain carries TRBV29-1 and TRBJ2-2; a possible D gene is TRBD1 (6 bases). Germline CDR1 is SQVTM and CDR2 is ANQGSEA. This CDR3 contains 16 residues. Trimming stripped 5 bases from V and 4 bases from J, with 20 bases between. The CDR3 loop reads CSVLPITGFTTGELFF. CDR3 nucleotides: TGCAGCGTTCTCCCTATCACAGGGTTTACCACCGGGGAGCTGTTTTTT.

This clonotype has a handful of counts. The chain is built from TRBV7-9 and TRBJ2-7; D gene ambiguous. The CDR3 length is 13 residues. The V end lost 5 bases, the J end lost 3 bases, and 11 bases lay between the germline ends. The V gene's germline CDR1 is SEHNR and CDR2 FQNEAQ (reference sequence). The CDR3 sequence: CASSRTEFYEQYF. The CDR3 DNA follows: TGTGCCAGCAGCCGGACGGAATTCTACGAGCAGTACTTC.

In its sample, this clonotype was seen many times. This chain links TRBV10-1 with TRBJ1-1; D remains ambiguous. The CDR3 sequence is 11 residues long. V dropped 4 bases and J dropped 4 bases, with 4 bases sitting between them. Germline V gene data show CDR1 as WNHNN and CDR2 as SYGVQD (reference sequence). The CDR3 DNA reads TGCGCCAGCAGTGGCGGCACTGAAGCTTTCTTT. As protein: CASSGGTEAFF.

In this sample, this clonotype turned up many times. The CDR3 nucleotides read TGTGCCAGCGCCCGGGACAGCGCTAATGAAAAACTGTTTTTT. Translation: CASARDSANEKLFF. The J gene is TRBJ1-4, the V gene TRBV25-1, with 7 bases identical to TRBD1. Germline-derived CDR1 and CDR2 are MGHDK and SYGVNS. CDR3 length: 14 amino acids. The V segment lost 8 bases and the J segment 3 bases; nucleotides outside the gene matches: 6.

V gene TRBV7-9 combines with J gene TRBJ2-4; 7 nucleotides match TRBD1. Germline V gene sequence: CDR1 SEHNR, CDR2 FQNEAQ (reference sequence). The CDR3 runs 15 residues. With V trimmed by 4 bases and J by 1 base, 4 bases remained unmatched. Here the CDR3 reads CASSSDRLAKNIQYF. CDR3 in DNA: TGTGCCAGCAGCTCGGACAGGTTGGCCAAAAACATTCAGTACTTC.

The chain combines TRBV6-4 with TRBJ2-1; 8 nucleotides line up with TRBD2. Germline trimming cut 4 bases from V and 6 bases from J; bases unmatched to any gene: 2. Germline lookup yields CDR1 MRHNA and CDR2 SNTAGT. CDR3 length: 13 amino acids. In nucleotides, the CDR3 is TGTGCCAGCAGTGCTCTAGCGGGCAATGAGCAGTTCTTC. The encoded protein is CASSALAGNEQFF.

The table lists this clonotype with many counts. The chain employs TRBV6-2 or TRBV6-3 and TRBJ2-2; no firm D call. The CDR3 runs 16 residues. V was trimmed by 2 bases and J by 0 bases, leaving 10 bases between them. Germline V gene data show CDR1 as MNHEY and CDR2 as SVGEGT. As DNA, the CDR3 is TGTGCCAGCAGTTACGAAGATACAACGAACACCGGGGAGCTGTTTTTT. The encoded protein is CASSYEDTTNTGELFF.

This clonotype was recorded a few times. The chain joins TRBV11-2 to TRBJ1-2; the D is unclear. The CDR3 contains 12 residues. V gave up 1 base and J gave up 3 bases, with 3 bases separating them. Germline-derived CDR1 and CDR2 are SGHAT and FQNNGV. This CDR3 reads CASSLGDYGYTF. For the CDR3, the DNA is TGTGCCAGCAGCTTAGGGGACTATGGCTACACCTTC. Full variable domain (remainder filled in from reference TRBV11-2 and TRBJ1-2): EAGVAQSPRYKIIEKRQSVAFWCNPISGHATLYWYQQILGQGPKLLIQFQNNGVVDDSQLPKDRFSAERLKGVDSTLKIQPAKLEDSAVYLCASSLGDYGYTFGSGTRLTVV.

The chain employs TRBV7-9 and TRBJ2-2, with D perhaps matching TRBD1 or TRBD2 (5 bases each). The V gene lost 5 bases and the J gene lost 6 bases, with 16 bases spanning the gap. The CDR3 extends over 15 amino acids. Germline V lookup: CDR1 SEHNR, CDR2 FQNEAQ (reference sequence). The CDR3 DNA follows: TGTGCCAGCAGCCCAAGGTGGGGGAATGCCGGGGAGCTGTTTTTT. Amino acid sequence: CASSPRWGNAGELFF.

A few counts support this clonotype. The chain links TRBV18 to TRBJ2-3; a possible D gene is TRBD2 (5 bases). Germline-derived CDR1 and CDR2 are KGHSH and LQKENI. Trimming pared 6 bases from V and 1 base from J, leaving 14 bases between. The CDR3 runs to 15 residues. Here the CDR3 DNA reads TGTGCCAGCTCCCCCCAGGACGGGGGCACAGATACGCAGTATTTT. Protein: CASSPQDGGTDTQYF. Using reference TRBV18 and TRBJ2-3 for the parts outside the CDR3, the full variable domain is NAGVMQNPRHLVRRRGQEARLRCSPMKGHSHVYWYRQLPEEGLKFMVYLQKENIIDESGMPKERFSAEFPKEGPSILRIQQVVRGDSAAYFCASSPQDGGTDTQYFGPGTRLTVL.

This clonotype was observed many times. V is TRBV7-2 and J is TRBJ2-3, with TRBD1 matching 7 bases. Trimming cost V 3 bases and J 0 bases; bases outside gene matches: 3. The V gene's germline CDR1 is SGHTA and CDR2 FQGNSA. The CDR3 extends over 15 amino acids. The CDR3 bases are TGTGCCAGCAGCTTCGACAGGGTTAGCACAGATACGCAGTATTTT. It specifies CASSFDRVSTDTQYF.

This sequence joins TRBV12-3 or TRBV12-4 and TRBJ2-3, with TRBD1 matching 7 bases. V shed 4 bases, J shed 0 bases, and the junction held 7 bases outside the gene matches. This CDR3 is 16 amino acids long. CDR3 amino acids: CASSSLEDRSTDTQYF. DNA for the CDR3: TGTGCCAGCAGTTCCCTTGAGGACAGGAGCACAGATACGCAGTATTTT.

The rearrangement links TRBV4-2 to TRBJ1-1, with 7 bases aligning to TRBD1. V was pared by 1 base and J by 8 bases, with 4 bases of the junction left unmatched. The germline CDR1 and CDR2 sequences are LGHNA and YNFKEQ. The CDR3 contains 13 residues. The CDR3: CASSQVRGQEAFF. In DNA form, the CDR3 reads TGTGCCAGCAGCCAAGTTAGGGGACAGGAAGCTTTCTTT.